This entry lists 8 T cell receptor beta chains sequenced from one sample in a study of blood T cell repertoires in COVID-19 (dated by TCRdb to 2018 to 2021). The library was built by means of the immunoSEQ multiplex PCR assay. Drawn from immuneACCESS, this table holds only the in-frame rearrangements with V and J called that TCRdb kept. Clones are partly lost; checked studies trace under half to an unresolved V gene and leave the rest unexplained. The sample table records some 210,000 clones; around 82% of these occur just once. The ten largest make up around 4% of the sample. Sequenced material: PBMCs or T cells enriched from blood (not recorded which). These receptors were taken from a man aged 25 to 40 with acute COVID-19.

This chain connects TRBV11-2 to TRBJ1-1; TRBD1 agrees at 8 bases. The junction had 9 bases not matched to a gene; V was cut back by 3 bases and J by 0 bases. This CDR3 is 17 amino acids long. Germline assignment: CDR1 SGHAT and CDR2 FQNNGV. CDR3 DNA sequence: TGTGCCAGCAGCTTTAGTGCCGGACAGGGTTTGAACACTGAAGCTTTCTTT. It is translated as CASSFSAGQGLNTEAFF.

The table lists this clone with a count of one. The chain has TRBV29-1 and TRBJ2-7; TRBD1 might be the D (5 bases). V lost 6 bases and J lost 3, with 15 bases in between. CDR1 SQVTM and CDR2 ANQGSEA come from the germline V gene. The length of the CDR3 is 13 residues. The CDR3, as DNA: TGCAGCGTGGGGCAAAGGGTTCTCTACGAGCAGTACTTC. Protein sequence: CSVGQRVLYEQYF.

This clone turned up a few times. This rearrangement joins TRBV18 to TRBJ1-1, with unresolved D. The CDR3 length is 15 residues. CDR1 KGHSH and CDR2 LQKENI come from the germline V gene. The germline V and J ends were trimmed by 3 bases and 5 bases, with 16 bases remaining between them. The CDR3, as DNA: TGTGCCAGCTCACCTACCTCGGAGGCGAGGACTGAAGCTTTCTTT. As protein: CASSPTSEARTEAFF.

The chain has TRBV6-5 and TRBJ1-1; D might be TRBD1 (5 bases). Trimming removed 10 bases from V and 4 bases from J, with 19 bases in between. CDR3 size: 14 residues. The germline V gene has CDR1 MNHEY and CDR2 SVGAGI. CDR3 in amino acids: CATRGGGLGTEAFF. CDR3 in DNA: TGTGCCACTCGGGGGGGAGGTCTTGGCACTGAAGCTTTCTTT.

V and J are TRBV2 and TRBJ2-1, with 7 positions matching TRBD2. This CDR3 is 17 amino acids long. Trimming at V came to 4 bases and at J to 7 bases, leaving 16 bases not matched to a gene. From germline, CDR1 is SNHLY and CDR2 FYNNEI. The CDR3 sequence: CASSVSSGGASWNEQFF. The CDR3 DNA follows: TGTGCCAGCAGTGTCTCTTCGGGGGGAGCCAGTTGGAATGAGCAGTTCTTC.

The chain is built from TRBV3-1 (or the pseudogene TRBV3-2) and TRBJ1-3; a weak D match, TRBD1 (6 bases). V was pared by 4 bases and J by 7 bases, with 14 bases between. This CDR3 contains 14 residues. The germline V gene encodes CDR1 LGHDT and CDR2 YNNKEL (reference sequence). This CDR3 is CASSPSGDLNTIYF. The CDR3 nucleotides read TGTGCCAGCAGCCCATCAGGGGACCTGAACACCATATATTTT.

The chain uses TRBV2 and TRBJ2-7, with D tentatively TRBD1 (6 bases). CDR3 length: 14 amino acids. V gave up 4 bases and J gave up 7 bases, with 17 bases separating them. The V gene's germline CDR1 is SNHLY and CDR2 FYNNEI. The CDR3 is CASSGADGRGEQYF. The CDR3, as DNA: TGTGCCAGCAGTGGGGCCGATGGCAGGGGTGAGCAGTACTTC.

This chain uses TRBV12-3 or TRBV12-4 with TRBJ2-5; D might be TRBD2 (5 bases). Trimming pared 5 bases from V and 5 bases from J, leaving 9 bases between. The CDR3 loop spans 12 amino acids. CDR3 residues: CASSRGGETQYF. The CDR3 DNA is TGTGCCAGCAGTCGGGGTGGCGAGACCCAGTACTTC.